What follows is one TCR beta chain and its context. Its matching antigen is unknown. The record originates from a study of immune cell composition in non-small cell lung cancer. Turning to the study itself: Histologic subtype was mainly adenocarcinoma or squamous cell carcinoma.

Normal lung sampling was at least 3 cm from the tumour, as distant as possible. DNA was extracted from unsorted cell suspensions stored frozen. Sequenced by immunoSEQ multiplex PCR; TCRdb stores in-frame clones only, minus some. The repertoire consists of under 4,500 clones, with around 80% occurring once and the leading ten covering around a tenth. Trimming at V came to 5 bases and at J to 9 bases, leaving 10 bases not matched to a gene. There are 13 residues in the CDR3. Germline V gives CDR1 SQVTM, CDR2 ANQGSEA. Whole-study results and caveats: Overall clonality, unlike maximal tumour-associated clone frequency, did not predict TIL reactivity.

Sequencing was done on a sample of non-adjacent lung tissue. This clonotype was obtained from a human donor with non-small cell lung cancer. The chain is built from TRBV29-1 and TRBJ2-1, with 7 bases matching TRBD1. CDR3 sequence reads: CSVTTTGTGEQFF. DNA for the CDR3: TGCAGCGTTACCACGACAGGGACCGGTGAGCAGTTCTTC.